This TCR beta chain is drawn from a study of cytotoxic CD8 clonotypes in ibrutinib-treated CLL. About this clone itself: What it binds is unknown.

The data were produced by immunoSEQ multiplex PCR, yet TCRdb's version contains in-frame clones alone and is incomplete. The sample yields some 200,000 clones, roughly 73% seen once. The CDR3 sequence is 14 residues long. Germline V lookup: CDR1 SGHNT, CDR2 YYREEE (reference sequence). V dropped 1 base and J dropped 5 bases, with 12 bases sitting between them. General study points: Pretreatment clonality was elevated relative to age-matched healthy donors and paralleled circulating CD8+ T-cell counts.

The sample here was PBMCs, taken after 12 months of ibrutinib treatment. The clonotype comes from a human donor with chronic lymphocytic leukemia. The chain links TRBV5-4 to TRBJ1-1; no firm D call. The CDR3 is CASSLLVRGTEAFF. The CDR3, as DNA: TGTGCCAGCAGCTTGTTAGTCCGTGGGACTGAAGCTTTCTTT.